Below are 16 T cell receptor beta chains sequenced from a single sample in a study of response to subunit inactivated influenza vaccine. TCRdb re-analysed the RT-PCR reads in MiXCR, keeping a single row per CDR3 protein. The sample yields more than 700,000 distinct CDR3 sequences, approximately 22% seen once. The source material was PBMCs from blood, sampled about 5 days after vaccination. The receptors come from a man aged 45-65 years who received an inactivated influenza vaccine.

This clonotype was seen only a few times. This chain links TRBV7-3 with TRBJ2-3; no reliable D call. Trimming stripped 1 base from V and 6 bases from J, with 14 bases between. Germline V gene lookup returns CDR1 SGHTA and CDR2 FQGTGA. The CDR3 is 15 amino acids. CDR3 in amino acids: CASSLMGDLPDTQYF. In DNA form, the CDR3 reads TGTGCCAGCAGCTTAATGGGCGACTTACCCGATACGCAGTATTTT.

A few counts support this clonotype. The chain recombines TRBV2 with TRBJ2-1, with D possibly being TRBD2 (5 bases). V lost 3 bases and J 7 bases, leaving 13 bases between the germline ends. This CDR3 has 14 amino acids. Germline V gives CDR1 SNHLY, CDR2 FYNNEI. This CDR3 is CASSELLGLNEQFF. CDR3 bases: TGTGCCAGCAGTGAGCTACTAGGATTAAATGAGCAGTTCTTC.

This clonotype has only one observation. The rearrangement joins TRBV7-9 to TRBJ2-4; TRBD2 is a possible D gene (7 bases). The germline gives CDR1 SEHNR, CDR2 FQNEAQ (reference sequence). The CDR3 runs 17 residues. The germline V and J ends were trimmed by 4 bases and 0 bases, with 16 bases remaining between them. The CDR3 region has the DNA TGTGCCAGCAGCTCCTCGGCGGGGGCCGTAGCCAAAAACATTCAGTACTTC. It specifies CASSSSAGAVAKNIQYF.

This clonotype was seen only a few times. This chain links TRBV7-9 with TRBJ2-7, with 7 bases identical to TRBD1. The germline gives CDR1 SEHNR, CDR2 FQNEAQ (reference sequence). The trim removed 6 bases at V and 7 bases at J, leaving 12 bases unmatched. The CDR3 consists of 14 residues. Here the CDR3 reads CASSHRGRVGEQYF. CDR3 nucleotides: TGTGCCAGCAGTCATAGGGGGCGGGTTGGAGAGCAGTACTTC. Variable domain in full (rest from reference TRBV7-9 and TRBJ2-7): DTGVSQNPRHKITKRGQNVTFRCDPISEHNRLYWYRQTLGQGPEFLTYFQNEAQLEKSRLLSDRFSAERPKGSFSTLEIQRTEQGDSAMYLCASSHRGRVGEQYFGPGTRLTVT.

CDR3 loop: CASSRTGLAGEGYEQYF. Here the CDR3 DNA reads TGTGCCAGCAGCAGGACGGGACTAGCGGGAGAGGGGTACGAGCAGTACTTC. This chain connects TRBV5-5 to TRBJ2-7; 14 bases line up with TRBD2. The V segment lost 4 bases and the J segment 4 bases; nucleotides outside the gene matches: 10. The CDR3 is made up of 17 amino acids. The germline CDR1 and CDR2 sequences are SGHKS and YYEKEE (reference sequence).

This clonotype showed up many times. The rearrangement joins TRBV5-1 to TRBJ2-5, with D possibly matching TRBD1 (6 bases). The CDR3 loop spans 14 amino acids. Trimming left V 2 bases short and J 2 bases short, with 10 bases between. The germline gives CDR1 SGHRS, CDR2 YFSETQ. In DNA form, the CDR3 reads TGCGCCAGCAGCTTAGGACAGCATCAAGAGACCCAGTACTTC. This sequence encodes CASSLGQHQETQYF.

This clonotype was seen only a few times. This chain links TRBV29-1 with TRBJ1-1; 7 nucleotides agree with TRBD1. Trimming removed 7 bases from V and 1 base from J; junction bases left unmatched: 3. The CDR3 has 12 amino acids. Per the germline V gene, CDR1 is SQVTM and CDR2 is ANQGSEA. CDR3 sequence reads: CSAWTGNTEAFF. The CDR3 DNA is TGCAGCGCATGGACAGGGAACACTGAAGCTTTCTTT.

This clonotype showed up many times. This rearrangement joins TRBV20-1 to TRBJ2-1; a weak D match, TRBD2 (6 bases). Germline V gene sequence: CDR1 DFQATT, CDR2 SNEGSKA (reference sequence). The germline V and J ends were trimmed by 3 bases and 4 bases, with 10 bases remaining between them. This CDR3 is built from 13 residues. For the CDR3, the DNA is TGCAGTGCTAGTGCGGGAATATACAATGAGCAGTTCTTC. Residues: CSASAGIYNEQFF.

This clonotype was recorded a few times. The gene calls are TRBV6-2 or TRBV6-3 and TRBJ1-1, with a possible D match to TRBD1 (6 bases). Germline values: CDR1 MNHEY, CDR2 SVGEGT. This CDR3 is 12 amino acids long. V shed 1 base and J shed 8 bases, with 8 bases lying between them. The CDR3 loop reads CASSYYGTEAFF. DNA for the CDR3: TGTGCCAGCAGTTACTACGGGACAGAAGCTTTCTTT.

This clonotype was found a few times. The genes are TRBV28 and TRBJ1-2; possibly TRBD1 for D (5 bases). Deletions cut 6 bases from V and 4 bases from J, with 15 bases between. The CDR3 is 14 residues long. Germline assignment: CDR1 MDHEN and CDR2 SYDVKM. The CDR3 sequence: CASRSPQGLYGYTF. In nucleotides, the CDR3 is TGTGCCAGCAGAAGCCCCCAGGGCCTCTATGGCTACACCTTC.

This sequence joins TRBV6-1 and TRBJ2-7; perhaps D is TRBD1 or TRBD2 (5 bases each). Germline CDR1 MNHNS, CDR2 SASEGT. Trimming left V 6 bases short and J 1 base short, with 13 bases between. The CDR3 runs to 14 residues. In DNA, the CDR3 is TGTGCCAGCAGGGACCGGGACGGATCCTACGAGCAGTACTTC. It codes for CASRDRDGSYEQYF.

CDR3 DNA: TGTGCCAGCAGCTCCATGAAGGGCATTCAGTACTTC. It translates to CASSSMKGIQYF. This sequence joins TRBV7-8 and TRBJ2-4, with no clear D. Germline lookup yields CDR1 SGHVS and CDR2 FQNEAQ. V was pared by 4 bases and J by 9 bases, with 10 bases between. This CDR3 has 12 residues.

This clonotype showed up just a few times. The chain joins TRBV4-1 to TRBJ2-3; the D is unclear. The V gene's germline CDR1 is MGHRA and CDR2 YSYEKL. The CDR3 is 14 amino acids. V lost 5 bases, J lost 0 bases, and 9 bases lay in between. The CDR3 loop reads CASSYRTSTDTQYF. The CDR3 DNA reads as TGCGCCAGCAGCTACCGCACTAGCACAGATACGCAGTATTTT.

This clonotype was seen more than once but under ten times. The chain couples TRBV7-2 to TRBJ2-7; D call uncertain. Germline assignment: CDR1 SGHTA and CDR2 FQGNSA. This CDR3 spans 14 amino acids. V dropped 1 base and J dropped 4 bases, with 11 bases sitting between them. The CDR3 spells CASSLGANLYEQYF. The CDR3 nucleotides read TGTGCCAGCAGCTTAGGGGCTAACCTTTACGAGCAGTACTTC.

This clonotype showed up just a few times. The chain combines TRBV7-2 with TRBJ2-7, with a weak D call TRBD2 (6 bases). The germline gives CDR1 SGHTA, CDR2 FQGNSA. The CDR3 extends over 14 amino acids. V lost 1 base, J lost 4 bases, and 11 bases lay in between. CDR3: CASSLGTTRYEQYF. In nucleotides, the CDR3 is TGTGCCAGCAGCTTAGGGACTACCAGATACGAGCAGTACTTC.

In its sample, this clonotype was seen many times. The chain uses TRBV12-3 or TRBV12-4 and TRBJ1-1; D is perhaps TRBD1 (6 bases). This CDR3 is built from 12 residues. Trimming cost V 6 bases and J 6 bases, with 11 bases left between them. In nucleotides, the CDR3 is TGTGCCAGCAGCCAAAACAGGGCTGAAGCTTTCTTT. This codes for CASSQNRAEAFF.